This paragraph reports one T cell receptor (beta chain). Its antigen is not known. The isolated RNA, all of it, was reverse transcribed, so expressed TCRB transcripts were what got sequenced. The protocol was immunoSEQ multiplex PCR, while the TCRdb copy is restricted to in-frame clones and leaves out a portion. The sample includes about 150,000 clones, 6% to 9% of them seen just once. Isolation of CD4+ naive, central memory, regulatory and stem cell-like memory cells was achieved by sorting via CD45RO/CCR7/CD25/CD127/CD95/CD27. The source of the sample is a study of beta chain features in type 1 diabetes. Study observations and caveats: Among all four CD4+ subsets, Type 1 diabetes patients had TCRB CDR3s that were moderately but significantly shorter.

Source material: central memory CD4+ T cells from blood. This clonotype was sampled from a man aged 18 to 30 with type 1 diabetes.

The CDR3 region has the DNA TGTGCCTGGAGTACGGGACAGCGTAATCAGCCCCAGCATTTT. Translating gives CAWSTGQRNQPQHF. The rearrangement joins TRBV30 to TRBJ1-5, with TRBD1 identical over 7 bases. V shed 2 bases, J shed 4 bases, and the junction held 5 bases outside the gene matches. Looked up from germline, CDR1 is GTSNPN and CDR2 is SVGIG (reference sequence). This CDR3 is 14 amino acids long.